This TCR beta chain was found in a study of early T cells in non-severe SARS-CoV-2 infection. At the level of the study: With bulk RNA from unsorted whole blood as input, sequencing yielded unpaired chains.

Study outcomes and limitations: Missing private and CD4 specificities, VDJdb matching favored anti-spike CD8 responses.

Individual cDNA molecules carried attached unique molecular identifiers. TCRdb reanalysed the 5' RACE reads using MiXCR and keeps one entry per CDR3 protein. The repertoire includes approximately 39,000 distinct CDR3 sequences, under 5% of them detected once, and 16% sits in the top ten. This clonotype was picked up many times. What it recognizes is unknown. The germline V gene has CDR1 MNHEY and CDR2 SVGAGI. V lost 6 bases and J lost 7; bases outside the gene matches: 8. The CDR3 extends over 13 amino acids. This chain joins TRBV6-5 and TRBJ1-1; 7 bases are shared with TRBD1. The receptor's source is an adult who was a healthcare worker with PCR-confirmed SARS-CoV-2 infection or an uninfected control (not recorded which). The specimen was whole blood. Here the CDR3 DNA reads TGTGCCAGCAGGTCGACAGGGTTGAGTGAAGCTTTCTTT. This gives the protein CASRSTGLSEAFF.